The rows below give T cell receptor beta chains drawn from one sample of a study of T cell repertoires in cytomegalovirus infection. TCRdb ran MiXCR on the reads and lists one entry per CDR3 protein. The sample has hundreds of thousands of distinct CDR3 sequences; roughly a third are singletons. No antigen has been assigned to these receptors. The sequences come from cultured PBMCs, collected from culture after CMV antigen stimulation. Receptors were obtained from a human donor in good health (CMV status not recorded). Some clones in this sample may be carry-over from other donors' samples. CDR3s include the opening cysteine and the closing phenylalanine or tryptophan.

v_call	j_call	cdr3_aa
TRBV15	TRBJ2-5	CATSRGSRTSSYETQYF
TRBV6-2/TRBV6-3	TRBJ2-6	CASSLRQGPPTGANVLTF
TRBV19	TRBJ2-2	CASSIDFRGPGELFF
TRBV7-7	TRBJ2-1	CASKVRELDDEQFF
TRBV15	TRBJ2-2	CATSRAGSRISTGELFF
TRBV18	TRBJ1-3	CASSKGDSGNTIYF
TRBV12-3/TRBV12-4	TRBJ2-5	CASSLSTAFGETQYF
TRBV7-8	TRBJ1-1	CASSLGGRGTNTEAFF
TRBV7-2	TRBJ2-1	CASSRQREQFF
TRBV7-2	TRBJ1-5	CASSLRVGLGSNQPQHF
TRBV27	TRBJ2-1	CASRQGPSNEQFF
TRBV5-1	TRBJ2-1	CASSYLAGQGSYNEQFF
TRBV3-1	TRBJ2-7	CASSRETGGDEQYF
TRBV6-1	TRBJ2-1	CASRPSGAEQFF
TRBV6-5	TRBJ1-2	CASSYSTASAIWGYTF